This T cell receptor beta chain was sequenced for a study of spatial heterogeneity in lung cancer. Study findings and constraints: The counts of expanded TCRs, ubiquitous and regional, tracked ubiquitous and regional nonsynonymous mutations, respectively. For expanded intratumoral alpha and beta TCRs, counts tracked tumor mutation counts.

TCRdb reprocessed the 5' RACE reads via MiXCR and lists one record per CDR3 protein. The sample has 9,500 to 10,000 distinct CDR3 sequences; approximately 5.8% are singletons. The time point denotes: sample taken at primary tumor resection. The donor population consisted of about 75 patients with untreated, early-stage non-small cell lung cancer. This clonotype has ten or more counts. Its antigen remains unknown. Trimming cost V 0 bases and J 6 bases, with 6 bases left between them. There are 13 residues in the CDR3. Germline V lookup: CDR1 SGHAT, CDR2 FQNNGV. Sequencing used lung tumor tissue, obtained at surgery. The clonotype originates from a female donor with early-stage non-small cell lung cancer. This chain joins TRBV11-2 and TRBJ2-1, with no clear D. The CDR3 DNA follows: TGTGCCAGCAGCTTAGACTCTAGCAATGAGCAGTTCTTC. It codes for CASSLDSSNEQFF.